This TCR beta chain was sequenced during a study of CD8 T cell repertoires and HIV-1 epitope variants. The overall study: Control wells had CMV/EBV/flu peptides, negative Ebola AY9, or no peptide.

Only in-frame clones appear in the TCRdb table, and some are missing; sequencing was by immunoSEQ multiplex PCR. Here the sample spans about 5,500 clones, approximately 65% being singletons. This clone has just one count. Antigen specificity is unknown. Sequencing was carried out using cultured CD8+ T cells derived from PBMCs. The sequence came from a male donor with HIV.

In nucleotides, the CDR3 is TGTGCCATGACTTCCGGGACAGCGAGATTCGCTGAAGCTTTCTTT. This gives the protein CAMTSGTARFAEAFF. V and J are TRBV10-3 and TRBJ1-1; the match to TRBD1 covers 7 bases. V lost 9 bases, J lost 6 bases, and 16 bases stayed unmatched. The germline V gene encodes CDR1 ENHRY and CDR2 SYGVKD. The CDR3 is 15 residues long.